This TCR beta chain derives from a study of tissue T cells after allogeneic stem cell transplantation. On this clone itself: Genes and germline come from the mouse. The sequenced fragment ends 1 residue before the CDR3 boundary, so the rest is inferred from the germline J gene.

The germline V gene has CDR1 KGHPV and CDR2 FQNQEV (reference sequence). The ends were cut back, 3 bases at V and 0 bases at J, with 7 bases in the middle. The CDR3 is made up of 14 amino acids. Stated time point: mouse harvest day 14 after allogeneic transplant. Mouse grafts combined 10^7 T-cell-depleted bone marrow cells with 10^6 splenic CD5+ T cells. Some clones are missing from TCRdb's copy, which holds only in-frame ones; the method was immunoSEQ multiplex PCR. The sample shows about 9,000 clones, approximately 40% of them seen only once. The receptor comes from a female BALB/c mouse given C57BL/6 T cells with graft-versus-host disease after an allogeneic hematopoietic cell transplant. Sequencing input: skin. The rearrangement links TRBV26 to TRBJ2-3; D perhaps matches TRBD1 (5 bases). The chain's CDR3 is CASSLGVSAETLYF. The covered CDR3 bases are TGTGCCAGCAGTCTAGGGGTTAGTGCAGAAACGCTGTAT.